This T cell receptor beta chain was sequenced during a study of circulating CD8 cells and anti-PD-1 response in melanoma. From live CD3+CD8+TCRalphabeta+ cells, four PD-1 and/or TIGIT subsets were sorted. Trimming at V came to 0 bases and at J to 9 bases, leaving 6 bases not matched to a gene. The CDR3 is made up of 16 amino acids. The germline V gene encodes CDR1 MGHRA and CDR2 YSYEKL. The QIAseq Immune Repertoire TCR panel built the libraries from approximately 15 ng of total RNA. MiXCR, applied by TCRdb to the reads, yields one record per CDR3 protein. This sample yields roughly 290 distinct CDR3 sequences, of which 10% are seen a single time; approximately 50% belongs to the top ten. By sample share, this clonotype is large.

The sequence derives from a human donor with melanoma. This sequence joins TRBV4-1 and TRBJ2-1, with TRBD1 matching over 12 bases. This sample comprised CD8+ T cells from PBMCs, obtained at baseline or after one month of anti-PD-1 therapy (not recorded which). The CDR3 DNA reads as TGCGCCAGCAGCCAAGAGCGGGGACAGGGGGCCGGTGAGCAGTTCTTC. Protein: CASSQERGQGAGEQFF.